The 31 T cell receptor beta chains below come from one sample, sequenced in a study of blood T cell repertoires in COVID-19. Sequencing was performed with immunoSEQ multiplex PCR; in TCRdb, only in-frame clones are kept and a portion is missing. The sample lists more than 300,000 clones; over 75% were seen once. Sequencing used PBMCs or T cells enriched from blood (not recorded which). These receptors originate from a woman under 30 who had recovered from COVID-19.

The V and J genes are TRBV19 and TRBJ2-1; TRBD2 matches at 7 bases. Unmatched junction bases numbered 16, after V lost 3 bases and J lost 5 bases. This CDR3 has 18 residues. Germline V lookup: CDR1 LNHDA, CDR2 SQIVND (reference sequence). CDR3 nucleotides: TGTGCCAGTAGTATCCAATCTGGGGTAGCGGGTTTAGACAATGAGCAGTTCTTC. Translation: CASSIQSGVAGLDNEQFF. The variable domain in full, completed from reference TRBV19 and TRBJ2-1, reads DGGITQSPKYLFRKEGQNVTLSCEQNLNHDAMYWYRQDPGQGLRLIYYSQIVNDFQKGDIAEGYSVSREKKESFPLTVTSAQKNPTAFYLCASSIQSGVAGLDNEQFFGPGTRLTVL.

This clone has a handful of counts. The V gene is TRBV6-5, the J gene TRBJ1-1, with D maybe TRBD1 (6 bases). V dropped 6 bases and J dropped 5 bases, with 13 bases sitting between them. CDR1 and CDR2 from the germline V gene are MNHEY and SVGAGI. The CDR3 sequence is 13 residues long. The CDR3 is CASRYGQTTEAFF. The CDR3 DNA is TGTGCCAGCAGATACGGACAGACTACTGAAGCTTTCTTT.

The rearrangement links TRBV12-3 or TRBV12-4 to TRBJ1-2, with D perhaps TRBD1 (5 bases). The CDR3 length is 13 residues. The V and J ends lost 9 bases and 1 base respectively, with 12 bases between them. The CDR3: CASGRGFNYGYTF. CDR3 DNA: TGTGCCAGTGGGAGGGGCTTTAACTATGGCTACACCTTC.

The genes are TRBV28 and TRBJ1-4, with D possibly being TRBD1 (6 bases). This CDR3 is built from 14 residues. With 5 bases removed from V and 4 bases from J, the gap between germline ends came to 11 bases. Germline V CDR1 and CDR2: MDHEN, SYDVKM. In DNA form, the CDR3 reads TGTGCCAGCAGTACACAGGGCTTTAATGAAAAACTGTTTTTT. It specifies CASSTQGFNEKLFF.

The J gene is TRBJ2-7, the V gene TRBV3-1 (or the pseudogene TRBV3-2); TRBD2 might be the D (6 bases). V lost 10 bases and J 9 bases, leaving 22 bases between the germline ends. The CDR3 runs 13 residues. CDR1 is LGHDT and CDR2 is YNNKEL in the germline V gene (reference sequence). This CDR3 is CATMSGTLGGQYF. The CDR3 DNA is TGTGCCACGATGTCAGGGACCTTGGGGGGGCAGTACTTC.

This sequence joins TRBV3-1 (or the pseudogene TRBV3-2) and TRBJ2-5; 11 nucleotides align to TRBD1. This CDR3 region has 15 residues. J was trimmed by 2 bases and V by 5 bases; bases with no gene match: 4. CDR1 LGHDT and CDR2 YNNKEL come from the germline V gene (reference sequence). The CDR3 sequence is CASSSRDRGQETQYF. The CDR3 coding sequence is TGTGCCAGCAGCTCCCGGGACAGGGGGCAAGAGACCCAGTACTTC.

This rearrangement joins TRBV11-2 to TRBJ2-2; a possible D gene is TRBD1 (5 bases). The V and J ends lost 0 bases and 3 bases respectively, with 11 bases between them. The germline gives CDR1 SGHAT, CDR2 FQNNGV. The CDR3 extends over 16 amino acids. The CDR3 DNA sequence: TGTGCCAGCAGCTTAGACAGGGCAGAATACACCGGGGAGCTGTTTTTT. This translates into CASSLDRAEYTGELFF.

The chain is built from TRBV11-2 and TRBJ2-1; TRBD2 agrees at 8 bases. Germline V CDR1 and CDR2: SGHAT, FQNNGV. V was pared by 4 bases and J by 2 bases, with 7 bases of the junction left unmatched. CDR3 size: 16 residues. The CDR3, as DNA: TGTGCCAGCAGCTACCCCAGCGGGGGAGCCTACAATGAGCAGTTCTTC. Its protein product is CASSYPSGGAYNEQFF.

This clone was seen more than once but under ten times. V usage is TRBV19 and J usage is TRBJ1-5; a weak D match, TRBD1 (6 bases). There are 15 residues in the CDR3. The germline V gene encodes CDR1 LNHDA and CDR2 SQIVND (reference sequence). V shed 4 bases and J shed 3 bases, with 13 bases lying between them. The CDR3 spells CASSREQGNNQPQHF. CDR3 in DNA: TGTGCCAGTAGTAGAGAACAGGGTAACAATCAGCCCCAGCATTTT.

Here the CDR3 DNA reads TGTGCCAGCAGTCCCGGGACTACCCGGCAAGAGACCCAGTACTTC. As protein: CASSPGTTRQETQYF. V and J are TRBV27 and TRBJ2-5; 7 bases line up with TRBD2. V shed 5 bases, J shed 2 bases, and the junction held 8 bases outside the gene matches. Germline-derived CDR1 and CDR2 are MNHEY and SMNVEV (reference sequence). The length of the CDR3 is 15 residues.

The chain couples TRBV18 to TRBJ1-1, with D possibly TRBD1 on 6 matching bases. Germline V gene lookup returns CDR1 KGHSH and CDR2 LQKENI. The CDR3 runs 15 residues. V lost 3 bases to trimming and J lost 6 bases, with 17 bases between them. The CDR3 DNA reads TGTGCCAGCTCACCGAACGAGGGGGGGGATTCTGAAGCTTTCTTT. Translation gives CASSPNEGGDSEAFF.

The chain couples TRBV3-1 (or the pseudogene TRBV3-2) to TRBJ1-1; D may be TRBD1 (5 bases). The length of the CDR3 is 13 residues. Trimming took off 6 bases at V and 2 bases at J, with 10 bases between the two ends. Germline V gene lookup returns CDR1 LGHDT and CDR2 YNNKEL (reference sequence). The CDR3 DNA is TGTGCCAGCAGTCAGGGCCTTAACACTGAAGCTTTCTTT. Its translation is CASSQGLNTEAFF.

As regards this clone: One end of the junction fails to match germline, which may point to a read error. V usage is TRBV10-3 and J usage is TRBJ1-2; no clear D gene. CDR3 length: 16 amino acids. Germline V lookup: CDR1 ENHRY, CDR2 SYGVKD. This CDR3 reads CAISESASFPNYGYTF. The CDR3 nucleotides read TGTGCTATCAGTGAGTCGGCCAGTTTCCCTAACTATGGCTACACCTTC.

This chain uses TRBV2 with TRBJ1-2, with D tentatively TRBD1 (5 bases). Trimming removed 2 bases at V and 0 bases at J, with 16 bases between. The V gene's germline CDR1 is SNHLY and CDR2 FYNNEI. The CDR3 sequence is 17 residues long. The CDR3: CASSEMGLLGSNYGYTF. Here the CDR3 DNA reads TGTGCCAGCAGTGAAATGGGGCTTTTGGGTTCTAACTATGGCTACACCTTC.

This chain links TRBV19 with TRBJ1-5; TRBD1 matches 10 bases. This CDR3 has 14 residues. Germline V gives CDR1 LNHDA, CDR2 SQIVND (reference sequence). With 4 bases clipped from V and 5 bases from J, the junction kept 2 bases outside the gene matches. The CDR3 spells CASSTGTGDQPQHF. CDR3 sequence (DNA): TGTGCCAGTAGTACCGGGACAGGGGATCAGCCCCAGCATTTT.

The chain carries TRBV2 and TRBJ1-1; the D gene is possibly TRBD1 (5 bases). Between the trimmed V and J ends, which lost 2 bases and 0 bases, there was a span of 10 bases. Germline V gene sequence: CDR1 SNHLY, CDR2 FYNNEI. This CDR3 comprises 15 residues. The CDR3 reads CASSETGFMNTEAFF. For the CDR3, the DNA is TGTGCCAGCAGTGAAACAGGCTTTATGAACACTGAAGCTTTCTTT. Variable domain in full (rest from reference TRBV2 and TRBJ1-1): EPEVTQTPSHQVTQMGQEVILRCVPISNHLYFYWYRQILGQKVEFLVSFYNNEISEKSEIFDDQFSVERPDGSNFTLKIRSTKLEDSAMYFCASSETGFMNTEAFFGQGTRLTVV.

There are a few counts of this clone. The rearrangement joins TRBV5-6 to TRBJ1-1; D remains unclear. Trimming shortened V by 2 bases and J by 1 base, and 6 bases separated the two germline ends. The CDR3 totals 13 residues. Germline CDR1 reads SGHDT; CDR2 reads YYEEEE. DNA of the CDR3: TGTGCCAGCAGCTTACAGAGGAACACTGAAGCTTTCTTT. Amino acid sequence: CASSLQRNTEAFF.

The chain uses TRBV19 and TRBJ2-1; D possibly corresponds to TRBD2 (5 bases). The V gene lost 7 bases and the J gene lost 3 bases, with 13 bases spanning the gap. The length of the CDR3 is 14 residues. The germline gives CDR1 LNHDA, CDR2 SQIVND (reference sequence). CDR3 bases: TGTGCCAGTAAGGAAGAGGGAGTCTACAATGAGCAGTTCTTC. This translates into CASKEEGVYNEQFF.

The sample holds a few counts of this clone. This sequence joins TRBV5-1 and TRBJ1-3, with D uncertain. There are 15 residues in the CDR3. CDR1 SGHRS and CDR2 YFSETQ come from the germline V gene. V dropped 0 bases and J dropped 0 bases, with 7 bases sitting between them. The CDR3 is CASSLGVSSGNTIYF. CDR3 in DNA: TGCGCCAGCAGCTTGGGAGTTAGCTCTGGAAACACCATATATTTT. Combining the CDR3 with reference TRBV5-1 and TRBJ1-3 gives the whole variable domain KAGVTQTPRYLIKTRGQQVTLSCSPISGHRSVSWYQQTPGQGLQFLFEYFSETQRNKGNFPGRFSGRQFSNSRSEMNVSTLELGDSALYLCASSLGVSSGNTIYFGEGSWLTVV.

V gene TRBV19 combines with J gene TRBJ1-1; no firm D call. The CDR3 totals 17 residues. The germline CDR1 and CDR2 sequences are LNHDA and SQIVND (reference sequence). V lost 0 bases, J lost 3 bases, and 17 bases lay in between. CDR3 amino acids: CASSIDKYAGMDTEAFF. CDR3 nucleotides: TGTGCCAGTAGTATAGATAAATACGCCGGTATGGACACTGAAGCTTTCTTT.

V usage is TRBV5-1 and J usage is TRBJ1-2; D not certain. The CDR3 runs to 14 residues. Between the trimmed V and J ends, which lost 2 bases and 1 base, there was a span of 9 bases. Germline V gene data show CDR1 as SGHRS and CDR2 as YFSETQ. CDR3 loop: CASSFDGDNYGYTF. The DNA of the CDR3 is TGCGCCAGCAGCTTCGACGGGGATAACTATGGCTACACCTTC.

The chain uses TRBV7-9 and TRBJ2-7, with D perhaps matching TRBD1 (6 bases). Germline CDR1 SEHNR, CDR2 FQNEAQ (reference sequence). V lost 5 bases, J lost 4 bases, and 18 bases lay in between. The CDR3 extends over 15 amino acids. CDR3 nucleotide sequence: TGTGCCAGCAGCCCTTCTGACGGCAGGGGTTACGAGCAGTACTTC. This codes for CASSPSDGRGYEQYF.

This sequence joins TRBV30 and TRBJ1-2; D may be TRBD1 (5 bases). V lost 0 bases and J 0 bases, leaving 14 bases between the germline ends. This CDR3 region has 16 residues. Germline loops: CDR1 GTSNPN, CDR2 SVGIG (reference sequence). CDR3 sequence: CAWSVTFAGANYGYTF. CDR3 DNA sequence: TGTGCCTGGAGTGTAACCTTTGCGGGGGCTAACTATGGCTACACCTTC. The variable domain in full, completed from reference TRBV30 and TRBJ1-2, reads SQTIHQWPATLVQPVGSPLSLECTVEGTSNPNLYWYRQAAGRGLQLLFYSVGIGQISSEVPQNLSASRPQDRQFILSSKKLLLSDSGFYLCAWSVTFAGANYGYTFGSGTRLTVV.

This clone came up once. This chain links TRBV6-4 with TRBJ2-3; 9 bases fit TRBD2. Germline V gene data show CDR1 as MRHNA and CDR2 as SNTAGT. The CDR3 covers 15 residues. Trimming removed 6 bases from V and 3 bases from J; junction bases left unmatched: 7. The CDR3 DNA reads TGTGCCAGCAGCCGAGCGGGAGGCGGGACAGATACGCAGTATTTT. It codes for CASSRAGGGTDTQYF.

The chain is built from TRBV30 and TRBJ1-5; TRBD1 agrees at 8 bases. Trimming at V came to 0 bases and at J to 7 bases, leaving 14 bases not matched to a gene. The CDR3 totals 17 residues. The germline CDR1 and CDR2 sequences are GTSNPN and SVGIG (reference sequence). The CDR3 spells CAWSVGLGQGRGQPQHF. The CDR3 DNA is TGTGCCTGGAGTGTGGGATTAGGACAGGGTAGAGGGCAGCCCCAGCATTTT.

The chain is built from TRBV4-1 and TRBJ2-3; the D is unclear. V was cut by 3 bases and J by 0 bases, with 4 bases left in between. The germline V gene has CDR1 MGHRA and CDR2 YSYEKL. The CDR3 runs 13 residues. The chain's CDR3 is CASSQASTDTQYF. In DNA, the CDR3 is TGCGCCAGCAGCCAGGCTAGCACAGATACGCAGTATTTT.

The V and J genes are TRBV6-1 and TRBJ1-4; maybe TRBD1 (6 bases). Trimming took 3 bases from V and 4 from J, leaving 12 bases between them. The CDR3 has 15 residues. Germline lookup yields CDR1 MNHNS and CDR2 SASEGT. As DNA, the CDR3 is TGTGCCAGCAGTGACGGGGGGGCAAGTAATGAAAAACTGTTTTTT. It is translated as CASSDGGASNEKLFF.

This chain joins TRBV5-1 and TRBJ2-3, with TRBD1 matching 11 bases. There are 15 residues in the CDR3. With 5 bases clipped from V and 4 bases from J, the junction kept 6 bases outside the gene matches. Per germline, CDR1 SGHRS and CDR2 YFSETQ. CDR3 amino acids: CASRDGTGGPDTQYF. As DNA, the CDR3 is TGCGCCAGCAGGGACGGGACAGGGGGTCCAGATACGCAGTATTTT.

The chain employs TRBV9 and TRBJ1-2; 9 bases are shared with TRBD1. Germline V gives CDR1 SGDLS, CDR2 YYNGEE. The ends lost 1 base at V and 4 bases at J; junction bases unmatched: 11. The CDR3 spans 17 residues. CDR3 DNA sequence: TGTGCCAGCAGCGTACAGGTCGACAGGGGGTTCGGCTATGGCTACACCTTC. This encodes CASSVQVDRGFGYGYTF.

This clone has a single count. The J gene is TRBJ1-2, the V gene TRBV19, with a weak D call TRBD1 (6 bases). The CDR3 runs to 15 residues. The V gene's germline CDR1 is LNHDA and CDR2 SQIVND (reference sequence). Trimming removed 5 bases from V and 3 bases from J, with 16 bases in between. The CDR3 coding sequence is TGTGCCAGTAGTGACACAGATAGGGGGTACTATGGCTACACCTTC. The encoded protein is CASSDTDRGYYGYTF.

A few counts support this clone. V is TRBV27 and J is TRBJ1-1; TRBD1 might be the D (6 bases). The germline V gene encodes CDR1 MNHEY and CDR2 SMNVEV (reference sequence). This CDR3 is built from 14 residues. The V and J ends lost 6 bases and 5 bases respectively, with 16 bases between them. CDR3 nucleotide sequence: TGTGCCAGCAGGACCAGGGGAATGGGTACTGAAGCTTTCTTT. Protein sequence: CASRTRGMGTEAFF.